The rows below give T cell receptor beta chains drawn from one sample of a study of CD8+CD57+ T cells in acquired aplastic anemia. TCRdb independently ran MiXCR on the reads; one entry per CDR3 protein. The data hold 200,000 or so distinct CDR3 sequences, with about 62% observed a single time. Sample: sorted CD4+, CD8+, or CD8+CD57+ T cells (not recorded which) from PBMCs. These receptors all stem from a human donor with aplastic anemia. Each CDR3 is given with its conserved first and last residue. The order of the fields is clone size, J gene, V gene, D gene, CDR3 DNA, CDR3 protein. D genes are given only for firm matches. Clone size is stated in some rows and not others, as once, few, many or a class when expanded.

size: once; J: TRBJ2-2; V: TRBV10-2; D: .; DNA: TGCGCCAGCACGGGCCAGGGGAACACCGGGGAGCTGTTTTTT; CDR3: CASTGQGNTGELFF
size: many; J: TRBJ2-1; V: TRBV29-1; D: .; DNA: TGCAGCGTTGAAGACGCCAGGGGGGTCTACAATGAGCAGTTCTTC; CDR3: CSVEDARGVYNEQFF
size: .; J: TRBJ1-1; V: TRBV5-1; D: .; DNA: TGCGCCAGCAGCTTGGGAGGGGGAATGAACACTGAAGCTTTCTTT; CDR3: CASSLGGGMNTEAFF
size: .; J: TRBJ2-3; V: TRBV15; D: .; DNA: TGTGCCACCCACCCGGGGATAAACACAGATACGCAGTATTTT; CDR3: CATHPGINTDTQYF
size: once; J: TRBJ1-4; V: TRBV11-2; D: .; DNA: TGTGCCAGCAGCTTAGAACGCCAGGGAGGCGAAAAACTGTTTTTT; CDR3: CASSLERQGGEKLFF
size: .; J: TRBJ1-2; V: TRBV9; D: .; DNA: TGTGCCAGCAGCCCCACCCAGGGCAGGGCCTTCTATGGCTACACCTTC; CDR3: CASSPTQGRAFYGYTF
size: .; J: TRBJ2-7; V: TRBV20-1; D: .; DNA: TGCAGTGCTACCATACCCGGGACGGCCAGGTACGAGCAGTACTTC; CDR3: CSATIPGTARYEQYF
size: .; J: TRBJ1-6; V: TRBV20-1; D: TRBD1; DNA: TGCAGTGCTAGGGGAGACAGGGATAATTCACCCCTCCACTTT; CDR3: CSARGDRDNSPLHF
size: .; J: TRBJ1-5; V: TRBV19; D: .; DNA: TGTGCCAGTAGACTCGACAGGCAGCCTAATCAGCCCCAGCATTTT; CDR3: CASRLDRQPNQPQHF
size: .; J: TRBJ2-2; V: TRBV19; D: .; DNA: TGTGCCAGTTCCCCGGGGCTCGGAGCCGGGAACACCGGGGAGCTGTTTTTT; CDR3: CASSPGLGAGNTGELFF
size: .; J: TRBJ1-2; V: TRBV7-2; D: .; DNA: TGTGCCAGCAGCTTAGGTCCAGGGCTCTATGGCTACACCTTC; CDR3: CASSLGPGLYGYTF
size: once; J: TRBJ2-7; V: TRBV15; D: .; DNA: TGTGCCACCAGCAGCTCCGGGGGCTACTACGAGCAGTACTTC; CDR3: CATSSSGGYYEQYF
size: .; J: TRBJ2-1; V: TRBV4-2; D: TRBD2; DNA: TGTGCCAGCAGCCCCATCGGGGGGGCCAATGAGCAGTTCTTC; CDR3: CASSPIGGANEQFF
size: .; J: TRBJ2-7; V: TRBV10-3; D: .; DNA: TGTGCCATCAGGGATGAACGATTAGGGACGCAAGACTACGAGCAGTACTTC; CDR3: CAIRDERLGTQDYEQYF
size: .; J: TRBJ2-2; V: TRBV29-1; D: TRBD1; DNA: TGCAGCGTGGCTGACAGGGGGCACGGGGAGCTGTTTTTT; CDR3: CSVADRGHGELFF
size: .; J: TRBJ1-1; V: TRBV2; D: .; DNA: TGTGCCAGCAGTGAAGGGACAGTTGAAGCTTTCTTT; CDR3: CASSEGTVEAFF
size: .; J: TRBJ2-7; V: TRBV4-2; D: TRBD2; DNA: TGTGCCAGCAGCCTCCCCGGGGGGGCCGAGCAGTACTTC; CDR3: CASSLPGGAEQYF
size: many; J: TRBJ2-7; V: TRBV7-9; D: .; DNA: TGTGCCAGCAGCTTAGGGACCGACCGCGAGCAGTACTTC; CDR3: CASSLGTDREQYF
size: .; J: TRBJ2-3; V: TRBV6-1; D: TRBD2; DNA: TGTGCCAGCAGTGAAATTTGGCTAGCGGGGGACTCTACAGATACGCAGTATTTT; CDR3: CASSEIWLAGDSTDTQYF
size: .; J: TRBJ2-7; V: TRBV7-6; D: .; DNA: TGTGCCAGCAGCTCGTCCGGACCTTCTTTCGAGCAGTACTTC; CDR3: CASSSSGPSFEQYF
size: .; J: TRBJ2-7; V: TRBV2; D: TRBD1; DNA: TGTGCCAGCAGTAACGGACAGGGCAGTTACGAGCAGTACTTC; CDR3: CASSNGQGSYEQYF
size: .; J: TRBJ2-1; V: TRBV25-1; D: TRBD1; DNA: TGTGCCAGCAGGGCCGTGGGACAGATATACAATGAGCAGTTCTTC; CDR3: CASRAVGQIYNEQFF
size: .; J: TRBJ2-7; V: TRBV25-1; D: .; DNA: TGTGCCAGCAGTCCCGGATACGGGCAGTACTTC; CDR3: CASSPGYGQYF
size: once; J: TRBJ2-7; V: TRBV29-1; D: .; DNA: TGCAGCGTTGGCCCCCCCTTGGCAGGTTACTACGAGCAGTACTTC; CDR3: CSVGPPLAGYYEQYF
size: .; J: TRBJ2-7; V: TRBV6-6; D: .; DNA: TGTGCCAGCAGGGAACAGGGTGGCAACGAGCAGTACTTC; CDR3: CASREQGGNEQYF
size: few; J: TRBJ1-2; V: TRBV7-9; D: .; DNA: TGTGCCAGCAGCTCCTCCACTGACTGTACCTTC; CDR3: CASSSSTDCTF
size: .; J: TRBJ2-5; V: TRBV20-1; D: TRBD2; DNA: TGCAGTGCCCGACTAGCGGGAAAAGCGCAAGAGACCCAGTACTTC; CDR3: CSARLAGKAQETQYF
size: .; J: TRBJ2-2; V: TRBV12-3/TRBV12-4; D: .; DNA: TGTGCCAGCCAAGTAACCAGGTCCACCGGGGAGCTGTTTTTT; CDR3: CASQVTRSTGELFF
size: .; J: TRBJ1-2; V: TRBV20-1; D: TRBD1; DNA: TGCAGTGCTAGTTTCCGGACAGGCCATTCCTATGGCTACACCTTC; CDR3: CSASFRTGHSYGYTF
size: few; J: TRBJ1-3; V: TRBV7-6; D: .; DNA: TGTGCCAGCAGCTCACAATACCAACAGGGAAACACCATATATTTT; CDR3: CASSSQYQQGNTIYF
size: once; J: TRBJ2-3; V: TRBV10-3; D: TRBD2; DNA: TGTGCCATCAGGCCCGTCGTAGCGGGGGACACAGATACGCAGTATTTT; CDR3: CAIRPVVAGDTDTQYF
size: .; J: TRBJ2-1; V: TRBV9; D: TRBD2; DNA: TGCGCCAGCAGCTTGGCAACAGCGGGGGACCCCCCCTCCTATGAGCAGTTCTTC; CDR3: CASSLATAGDPPSYEQFF
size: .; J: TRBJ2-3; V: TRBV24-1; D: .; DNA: TGTGCCGCCAGTGATAATTTGGATCCCGCAGATACGCAGTATTTT; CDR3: CAASDNLDPADTQYF
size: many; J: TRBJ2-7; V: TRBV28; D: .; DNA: TGTGCCAGCAGTTTTTCCCGGGGGCCCTACGAGCAGTACTTC; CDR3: CASSFSRGPYEQYF
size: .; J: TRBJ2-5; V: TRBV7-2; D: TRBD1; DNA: TGTGCCAGCAGCTTACGTCCCCGGGACAGGGGCTTTACGGAGACCCAGTACTTC; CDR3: CASSLRPRDRGFTETQYF
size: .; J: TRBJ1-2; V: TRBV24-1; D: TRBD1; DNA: TGTGCCACCAGTGACGTGGACAGGGGCTATGGCTACACCTTC; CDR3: CATSDVDRGYGYTF
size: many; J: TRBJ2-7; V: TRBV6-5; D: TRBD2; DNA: TGTGCCAGCAGTTATCCCCGTAGCGGGGGATCCTACGAGCAGTACTTC; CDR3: CASSYPRSGGSYEQYF
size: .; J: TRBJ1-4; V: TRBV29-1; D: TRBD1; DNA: TGCAGCGTTAGACAGGGGAGTATCACTAATGAAAAACTGTTTTTT; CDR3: CSVRQGSITNEKLFF
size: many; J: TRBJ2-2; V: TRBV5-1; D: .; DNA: TGCGCCAGCGAGACCAGGGAGGACACCGGGGAGCTGTTTTTT; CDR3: CASETREDTGELFF
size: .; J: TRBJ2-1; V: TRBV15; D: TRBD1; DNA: TGTGCCACCAGCAGATCCAGCGGGGGACAGGGGTTGAATGAGCAGTTCTTC; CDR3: CATSRSSGGQGLNEQFF
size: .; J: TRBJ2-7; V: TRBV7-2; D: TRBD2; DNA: TGTGCCAGCAGCTTAGCGCGGGGGAGCAACAATGAGCAGTACTTC; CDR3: CASSLARGSNNEQYF
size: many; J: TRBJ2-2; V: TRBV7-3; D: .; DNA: TGTGCCAGCAGCCTACTCGGGGGAGCGGGCGGGGAGCTGTTTTTT; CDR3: CASSLLGGAGGELFF
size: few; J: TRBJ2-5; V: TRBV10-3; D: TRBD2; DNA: TGTGCCATCAGTGCTAGCGGGGGGGAAGAGACCCAGTACTTC; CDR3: CAISASGGEETQYF
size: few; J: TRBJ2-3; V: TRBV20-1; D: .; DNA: TGCAGTGCTAGAGATGGCGCAGGGGACGCTAGCACAGATACGCAGTATTTT; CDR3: CSARDGAGDASTDTQYF
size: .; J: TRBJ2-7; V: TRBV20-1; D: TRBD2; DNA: TGCAGTGCTAGAGATCCCTCCCCTAGCGGGAGGGGCTACGAGCAGTACTTC; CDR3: CSARDPSPSGRGYEQYF
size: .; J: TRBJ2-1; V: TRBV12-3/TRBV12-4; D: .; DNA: TGTGCCAGCAGTCCCACCCATACGCCCAGGGGCTCCTACAATGAGCAGTTCTTC; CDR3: CASSPTHTPRGSYNEQFF
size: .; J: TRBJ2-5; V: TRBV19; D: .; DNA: TGTGCCAGTAGTATAGTAGTACAGGGCTGGCGAGAGACCCAGTACTTC; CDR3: CASSIVVQGWRETQYF
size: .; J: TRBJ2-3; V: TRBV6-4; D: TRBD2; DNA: TGTGCCAGCAGTGATGCGGCTAGCGGAGGCACAGATACGCAGTATTTT; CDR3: CASSDAASGGTDTQYF
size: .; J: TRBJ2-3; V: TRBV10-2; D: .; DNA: TGCGCCAGCAGGAAGAGGGACCGCGGTCCTCTCACAGATACGCAGTATTTT; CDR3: CASRKRDRGPLTDTQYF
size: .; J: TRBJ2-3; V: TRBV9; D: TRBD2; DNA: TGTGCCAGCAGTGGGAGCGGGAGGGGGGCAGATACGCAGTATTTT; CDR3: CASSGSGRGADTQYF
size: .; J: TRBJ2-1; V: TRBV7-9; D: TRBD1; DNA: TGTGCCAGCAGCTCACAGGGGGCGAATGAGCAGTTCTTC; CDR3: CASSSQGANEQFF
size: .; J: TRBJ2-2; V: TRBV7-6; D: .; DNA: TGTGCCAGCAGCCCGACAGGGAACACCGGGGAGCTGTTTTTT; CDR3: CASSPTGNTGELFF
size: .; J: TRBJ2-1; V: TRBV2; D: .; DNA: TGTGCCAGCAGTCGCTATAGTAATGAGCAGTTCTTC; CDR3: CASSRYSNEQFF